This TCR beta chain comes out of a study of cytomegalovirus exposure and HLA in healthy donors. Study-wide points: DRB1 showed the most TCR associations and HLA-C the fewest in a later analysis, as rates varied by HLA locus. The HLA-A and HLA-B alleles of most subjects were reportedly predicted accurately from TCR beta sequences. When a later analysis was performed, an Asian-associated ancestry cluster reportedly had fewer N-insertions than the approximately 700-donor mean.

Germline loops: CDR1 SEHNR, CDR2 FQNEAQ (reference sequence). Trimming removed 1 base from V and 5 bases from J, with 14 bases in between. This CDR3 spans 15 amino acids. This PCR relied on a set of 60 Vbeta primers and 13 Jbeta primers. In the original analysis: In a later analysis, the count reached about 80 million unique TCR beta chains, with 9 million to 11 million shared. Method: immunoSEQ multiplex PCR; TCRdb's copy keeps in-frame clones and lacks some. The D gene and trimming were derived from the DNA, and the V and J assignments and clone size from that table. This table holds over 110,000 clones, 65% to 85% found once. Concerning this clone: The antigen remains undetermined.

What was sequenced was PBMCs. The rearrangement links TRBV7-9 to TRBJ1-1; D gene unclear. This sequence was found in a male donor in good health and CMV-seronegative. CDR3 in amino acids: CASSLGAGFETEAFF. Here the CDR3 DNA reads TGTGCCAGCAGCTTAGGGGCAGGCTTTGAGACTGAAGCTTTCTTT.